The present entry profiles one TCR beta chain with its context. Its antigen remains unidentified. These data belong to a study of post-analysis software for immune sequencing data. Study outcomes and limitations: Relative to controls, patients had about five TRBV segments at higher frequency, with TRBV5-6, TRBV5-1 and TRBV20-1 among these.

Germline V gene sequence: CDR1 DFQATT, CDR2 SNEGSKA (reference sequence). The J segment lost 6 bases and the V segment lost 0 bases, leaving 11 bases of the junction unmatched. The CDR3 has 15 residues. TCR beta cDNA libraries included unique molecular identifiers. There were roughly 0.9 to 10 million T cells, and 510,000 or so cDNA molecules came from them. One entry per CDR3 protein results from TCRdb running MiXCR on the PCR reads. The sample lists about 820,000 distinct CDR3 sequences, about 50% occurring once. This clonotype originated in a girl under 18 with multiple sclerosis. Sequencing was carried out using blood. This chain joins TRBV20-1 and TRBJ2-7; 7 nucleotides match TRBD1. In DNA, the CDR3 is TGCAGTGCTAGAGACCCAGGGGGTCCTCCTAGCGAGCAGTACTTC. Its protein is CSARDPGGPPSEQYF.